These 9 T cell receptor beta chains originate from one sample sequenced in a study of shared T cell receptors in the human thymus. TCRdb keeps only in-frame clones here, not all; method: immunoSEQ multiplex PCR. The sample yields approximately 730,000 clones, over 75% seen once. The data also belong to a second study, concerning human thymus T cells.

Material: thymocytes. The receptors shown here come from a girl under three years old with a congenital heart defect.

The rearrangement joins TRBV4-3 to TRBJ2-5, with D perhaps TRBD2 (6 bases). Between the trimmed V and J ends, which lost 2 bases and 5 bases, there was a span of 12 bases. CDR1 and CDR2 (germline): LGHNA, YSLEER. The CDR3 spans 14 residues. The CDR3 region is CASSQPGRGETQYF. The CDR3 DNA reads as TGCGCCAGCAGCCAACCCGGGAGAGGGGAGACCCAGTACTTC.

The chain recombines TRBV6-5 with TRBJ1-1; D ambiguous. There are 15 residues in the CDR3. Per germline, CDR1 MNHEY and CDR2 SVGAGI. The germline V and J ends were trimmed by 5 bases and 0 bases, with 13 bases remaining between them. CDR3 amino acids: CASSLAGGVNTEAFF. For the CDR3, the DNA is TGTGCCAGCAGTCTAGCAGGCGGGGTGAACACTGAAGCTTTCTTT.

Here the CDR3 reads CASSLSALQETQYF. The CDR3 DNA is TGTGCCAGCAGCTTGAGCGCCCTCCAAGAGACCCAGTACTTC. The rearrangement uses TRBV5-4 and TRBJ2-5; D remains ambiguous. The CDR3 totals 14 residues. In germline, CDR1 is SGHNT, CDR2 YYREEE (reference sequence). With 1 base removed from V and 1 base from J, the gap between germline ends came to 8 bases.

This clone was observed once. The CDR3 DNA reads as TGTGCCAGCTACGCGGTGAAAGAGACCCAGTACTTC. Translating gives CASYAVKETQYF. The V call is TRBV6-5, the J call TRBJ2-5; the D is unclear. Germline V gene sequence: CDR1 MNHEY, CDR2 SVGAGI. V was clipped by 8 bases and J by 3 bases, with 10 bases between them. The CDR3 loop spans 12 amino acids.

This chain joins TRBV6-1 and TRBJ2-2, with D maybe TRBD2 (6 bases). CDR1 and CDR2 (germline): MNHNS, SASEGT. V was shortened by 7 bases and J by 8 bases, with 14 bases between the two germline ends. CDR3 length equals 13 residues. CDR3 DNA sequence: TGTGCCAGCACTACACCCGCGGGGGGGGAGCTGTTTTTT. Its translation is CASTTPAGGELFF.

This chain uses TRBV6-6 with TRBJ2-3; 10 bases map to TRBD2. The V segment lost 4 bases and the J segment 2 bases; nucleotides outside the gene matches: 3. The germline gives CDR1 MNHNY, CDR2 SVGAGI (reference sequence). This CDR3 is 15 amino acids long. The DNA for the CDR3 is TGTGCCAGCAGTTTGGGACTAGCGAACACAGATACGCAGTATTTT. As protein: CASSLGLANTDTQYF.

V usage is TRBV9 and J usage is TRBJ2-3; D perhaps matches TRBD2 (5 bases). Looked up from germline, CDR1 is SGDLS and CDR2 is YYNGEE. This CDR3 contains 16 residues. V dropped 0 bases and J dropped 0 bases, with 11 bases sitting between them. CDR3 sequence reads: CASSVGQRTSTDTQYF. CDR3 coding DNA: TGTGCCAGCAGCGTAGGACAAAGGACTAGCACAGATACGCAGTATTTT. The variable domain in full, completed from reference TRBV9 and TRBJ2-3, reads DSGVTQTPKHLITATGQRVTLRCSPRSGDLSVYWYQQSLDQGLQFLIQYYNGEERAKGNILERFSAQQFPDLHSELNLSSLELGDSALYFCASSVGQRTSTDTQYFGPGTRLTVL.

J is TRBJ2-3 and V is TRBV18; no reliable D call. The CDR3 is 16 residues long. Between the trimmed V and J ends, which lost 1 base and 0 bases, there was a span of 11 bases. Germline CDR1 is KGHSH and CDR2 is LQKENI. CDR3 nucleotides: TGTGCCAGCTCACCACTTTCAGTCCTCAGCACAGATACGCAGTATTTT. Protein: CASSPLSVLSTDTQYF.

V gene TRBV7-9 combines with J gene TRBJ1-5; 7 nucleotides match TRBD1. The junction had 7 bases not matched to a gene; V was cut back by 3 bases and J by 2 bases. Looked up from germline, CDR1 is SEHNR and CDR2 is FQNEAQ (reference sequence). The CDR3 totals 16 residues. DNA for the CDR3: TGTGCCAGCAGCTTTACACAGGGGAGTGGCAATCAGCCCCAGCATTTT. Amino acid sequence: CASSFTQGSGNQPQHF. Variable domain in full (rest from reference TRBV7-9 and TRBJ1-5): DTGVSQNPRHKITKRGQNVTFRCDPISEHNRLYWYRQTLGQGPEFLTYFQNEAQLEKSRLLSDRFSAERPKGSFSTLEIQRTEQGDSAMYLCASSFTQGSGNQPQHFGDGTRLSIL.